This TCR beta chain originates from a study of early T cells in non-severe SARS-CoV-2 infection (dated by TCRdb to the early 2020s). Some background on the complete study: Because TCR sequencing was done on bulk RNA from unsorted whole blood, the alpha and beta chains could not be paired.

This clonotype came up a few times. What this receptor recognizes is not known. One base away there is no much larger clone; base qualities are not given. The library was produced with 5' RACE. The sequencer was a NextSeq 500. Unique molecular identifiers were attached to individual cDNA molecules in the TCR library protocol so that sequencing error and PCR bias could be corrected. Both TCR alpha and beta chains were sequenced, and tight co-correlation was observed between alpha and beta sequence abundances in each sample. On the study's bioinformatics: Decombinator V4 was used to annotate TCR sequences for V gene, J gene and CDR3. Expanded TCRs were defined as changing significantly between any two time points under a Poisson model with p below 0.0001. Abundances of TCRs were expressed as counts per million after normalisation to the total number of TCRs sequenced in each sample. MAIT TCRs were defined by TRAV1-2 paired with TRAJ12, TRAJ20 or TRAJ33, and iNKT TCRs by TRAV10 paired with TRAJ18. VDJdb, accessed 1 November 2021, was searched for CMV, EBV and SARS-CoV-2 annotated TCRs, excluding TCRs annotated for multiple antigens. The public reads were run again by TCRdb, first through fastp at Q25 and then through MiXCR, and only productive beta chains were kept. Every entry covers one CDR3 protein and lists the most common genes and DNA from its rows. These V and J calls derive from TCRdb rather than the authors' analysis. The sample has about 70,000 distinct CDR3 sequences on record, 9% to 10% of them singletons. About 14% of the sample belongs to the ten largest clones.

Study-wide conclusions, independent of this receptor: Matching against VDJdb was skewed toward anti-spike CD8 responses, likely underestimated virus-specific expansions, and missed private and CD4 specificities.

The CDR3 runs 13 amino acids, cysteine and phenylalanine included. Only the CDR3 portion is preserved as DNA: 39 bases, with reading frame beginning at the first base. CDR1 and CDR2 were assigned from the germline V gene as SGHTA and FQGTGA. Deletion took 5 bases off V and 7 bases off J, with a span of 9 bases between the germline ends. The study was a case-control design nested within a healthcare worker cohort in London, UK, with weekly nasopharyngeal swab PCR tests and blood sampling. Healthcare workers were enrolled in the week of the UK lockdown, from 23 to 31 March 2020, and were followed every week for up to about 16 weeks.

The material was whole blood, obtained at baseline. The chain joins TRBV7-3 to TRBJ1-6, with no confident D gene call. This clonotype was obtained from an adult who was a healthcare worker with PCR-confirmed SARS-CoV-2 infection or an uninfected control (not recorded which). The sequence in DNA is TGTGCCAGCAGCCTTCACCAGAATTCACCCCTCCACTTT. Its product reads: CASSLHQNSPLHF. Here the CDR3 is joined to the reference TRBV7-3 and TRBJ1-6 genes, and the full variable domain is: GAGVSQTPSNKVTEKGKYVELRCDPISGHTALYWYRQSLGQGPEFLIYFQGTGAADDSGLPNDRFFAVRPEGSVSTLKIQRTERGDSAVYLCASSLHQNSPLHFGNGTRLTVT.